The clone carrying this T cell receptor beta chain was counted only a few times. As yet, its antigen is unknown. The ends were cut back, 3 bases at V and 4 bases at J, with 24 bases in the middle. Germline V gene lookup returns CDR1 LGHNA and CDR2 YSLEER. The CDR3 length is 19 residues. Donors needed at least one pre-ART PBMC sample plus at least two post-ART samples. Each specimen consisted of roughly 1-10 million cryopreserved PBMC prior to extraction of DNA. This specimen comes from a study of long-term antiretroviral therapy in people with HIV. Notes on the study in general: HIV repertoires spanned narrower CDR3 length ranges than controls. Post-ART diversity increased but stayed below transplant donor controls.

The assay used was immunoSEQ (version v3.0), run at survey level. TCRdb's table, derived via immunoSEQ multiplex PCR, lists solely in-frame clones and lacks some. The data contain some 21,000 clones, 70% to 90% of them singletons. The sequencing used unsorted PBMCs, collected 2.3 years after starting antiretroviral therapy. The V call is TRBV4-3, the J call TRBJ1-4; D remains unclear. This receptor was identified in a man between 60 and 75 years old with HIV. Here the CDR3 DNA reads TGCGCCAGCAGCCAGGCCGCGGCGGGGTCGTTCGGCCTTAATGAAAAACTGTTTTTT. Translation gives CASSQAAAGSFGLNEKLFF.